This entry lists 30 T cell receptor beta chains sequenced from one sample in a study of blood T cell repertoires in COVID-19. Clones were sequenced by immunoSEQ multiplex PCR, and TCRdb holds only the in-frame ones, with some missing. Here the sample spans about 79,000 clones, around 89% being singletons. Material for sequencing was peripheral blood. These receptors were collected from a man aged 65 to 79 with active or convalescent COVID-19.

CDR3 residues: CASSLGGGGTEAFF. CDR3 sequence (DNA): TGTGCCAGCAGTTTAGGGGGGGGCGGAACTGAAGCTTTCTTT. This chain uses TRBV27 with TRBJ1-1; D is possibly TRBD1 (6 bases). The germline V gene has CDR1 MNHEY and CDR2 SMNVEV (reference sequence). The CDR3 has 14 amino acids. V lost 2 bases, J lost 5 bases, and 12 bases lay in between.

V usage is TRBV6-6 and J usage is TRBJ2-7; a possible D gene is TRBD1 (6 bases). Trimming shortened V by 5 bases and J by 3 bases, and 14 bases separated the two germline ends. The CDR3 covers 14 residues. Germline V gene lookup returns CDR1 MNHNY and CDR2 SVGAGI (reference sequence). Here the CDR3 reads CASSNIYRDYEQYF. DNA for the CDR3: TGTGCCAGCAGTAATATTTACAGGGACTACGAGCAGTACTTC.

V and J are TRBV5-6 and TRBJ2-7, with D tentatively TRBD1 (6 bases). Germline CDR1 and CDR2: SGHDT and YYEEEE. V was trimmed by 4 bases and J by 0 bases, leaving 8 bases between them. The CDR3 runs 13 residues. Here the CDR3 reads CASSGTPSYEQYF. CDR3 sequence (DNA): TGTGCCAGCAGCGGGACACCCTCCTACGAGCAGTACTTC. Full variable domain (missing parts from reference TRBV5-6 and TRBJ2-7): DAGVTQSPTHLIKTRGQQVTLRCSPKSGHDTVSWYQQALGQGPQFIFQYYEEEERQRGNFPDRFSGHQFPNYSSELNVNALLLGDSALYLCASSGTPSYEQYFGPGTRLTVT.

This clone has just one count. CDR3 residues: CASTFSGMVGNEQFF. CDR3 sequence (DNA): TGTGCCAGCACATTTAGCGGGATGGTCGGTAATGAGCAGTTCTTC. The chain uses TRBV5-4 and TRBJ2-1; TRBD2 matches 8 bases. The V gene's germline CDR1 is SGHNT and CDR2 YYREEE (reference sequence). With V trimmed by 6 bases and J by 7 bases, 12 bases remained unmatched. This CDR3 has 15 residues.

The V and J genes are TRBV30 and TRBJ1-5; possible D gene TRBD1, 5 bases. In germline, CDR1 is GTSNPN, CDR2 SVGIG (reference sequence). CDR3 length: 13 residues. The ends were cut back, 1 base at V and 6 bases at J, with 10 bases in the middle. CDR3 bases: TGTGCCTGGAGTGCCAGGGAGGTTCAGCCCCAGCATTTT. It yields the protein CAWSAREVQPQHF.

This chain uses TRBV30 with TRBJ1-1; tentatively, D is TRBD1 (5 bases). The CDR3 consists of 13 residues. The ends were cut back, 3 bases at V and 3 bases at J, with 11 bases in the middle. From germline, CDR1 is GTSNPN and CDR2 SVGIG (reference sequence). CDR3 sequence reads: CAWRGLLHTEAFF. CDR3 nucleotide sequence: TGTGCCTGGAGGGGACTGCTACACACTGAAGCTTTCTTT.

The chain employs TRBV6-5 and TRBJ1-2; TRBD1 might be the D (6 bases). CDR3 length equals 13 residues. Trimming pared 4 bases from V and 4 bases from J, leaving 10 bases between. The V gene's germline CDR1 is MNHEY and CDR2 SVGAGI. CDR3 protein: CASSSDRSYGYTF. The DNA of the CDR3 is TGTGCCAGCAGTTCGGACAGAAGCTATGGCTACACCTTC.

V usage is TRBV23-1 and J usage is TRBJ2-7; D is perhaps TRBD1 (6 bases). Being an ORF, TRBV23-1 has a function that is uncertain. Trimming cost V 11 bases and J 0 bases, with 11 bases left between them. The CDR3 runs 12 residues. This CDR3 is CARTEPSYEQYF. CDR3 DNA: TGCGCCCGGACAGAGCCCTCCTACGAGCAGTACTTC.

DNA of the CDR3: TGTGCCAGCAGTTTCATGACAGGCCTTAATGAAAAACTGTTTTTT. Its protein is CASSFMTGLNEKLFF. This chain uses TRBV28 with TRBJ1-4; D may be TRBD1 (6 bases). CDR3 length: 15 amino acids. Germline values: CDR1 MDHEN, CDR2 SYDVKM. Trimming took off 3 bases at V and 4 bases at J, with 12 bases between the two ends. Filled out from reference TRBV28 and TRBJ1-4, the complete variable domain reads DVKVTQSSRYLVKRTGEKVFLECVQDMDHENMFWYRQDPGLGLRLIYFSYDVKMKEKGDIPEGYSVSREKKERFSLILESASTNQTSMYLCASSFMTGLNEKLFFGSGTQLSVL.

The genes are TRBV4-1 and TRBJ2-2, with D perhaps matching TRBD1 (7 bases). The V and J ends lost 2 bases and 5 bases respectively, with 30 bases between them. This CDR3 is built from 21 residues. In germline, CDR1 is MGHRA, CDR2 YSYEKL. The CDR3 sequence: CASSQPSLGGAQKGGTGELFF. CDR3 nucleotide sequence: TGCGCCAGCAGCCAACCATCCTTAGGGGGCGCCCAAAAAGGGGGGACCGGGGAGCTGTTTTTT.

The rearrangement joins TRBV6-6 to TRBJ2-1, with 7 bases aligning to TRBD2. This CDR3 has 15 residues. V shed 5 bases and J 10 bases; nucleotides not matched to a gene: 14. The germline gives CDR1 MNHNY, CDR2 SVGAGI (reference sequence). CDR3 residues: CASSQSRDYLSEQFF. In DNA form, the CDR3 reads TGTGCCAGCAGTCAATCCCGGGACTACTTGTCGGAGCAGTTCTTC.

This clone is a singleton in its sample. The chain uses TRBV3-1 (or the pseudogene TRBV3-2) and TRBJ1-1; TRBD1 matches 7 bases. The CDR3 spans 13 residues. V shed 6 bases, J shed 2 bases, and the junction held 3 bases outside the gene matches. Per germline, CDR1 LGHDT and CDR2 YNNKEL (reference sequence). The CDR3 DNA sequence: TGTGCCAGCAGATACAGGGGTAACACTGAAGCTTTCTTT. Amino acid sequence: CASRYRGNTEAFF.

This clone is a singleton in its sample. J is TRBJ1-2 and V is TRBV4-3; D is uncertain. V gave up 4 bases and J gave up 0 bases, with 6 bases separating them. This CDR3 comprises 13 residues. Per the germline V gene, CDR1 is LGHNA and CDR2 is YSLEER. CDR3 loop: CASSPDTNYGYTF. As DNA, the CDR3 is TGCGCCAGCAGCCCAGATACTAACTATGGCTACACCTTC.

V is TRBV29-1 and J is TRBJ1-3; 7 bases fit TRBD1. V dropped 6 bases and J dropped 0; count of bases not matched to a gene: 2. This CDR3 comprises 13 residues. Per the germline V gene, CDR1 is SQVTM and CDR2 is ANQGSEA. DNA for the CDR3: TGCAGCGTGGGGGACAGCTCTGGAAACACCATATATTTT. This gives the protein CSVGDSSGNTIYF.

V usage is TRBV10-3 and J usage is TRBJ2-3, with 9 bases aligning to TRBD2. The J segment lost 1 base and the V segment lost 10 bases, leaving 3 bases of the junction unmatched. CDR1 is ENHRY, CDR2 SYGVKD, per germline. The CDR3 totals 13 residues. Written as DNA, the CDR3 is TGTGCCACGTTAGCGGGGGGCACAGATACGCAGTATTTT. This gives the protein CATLAGGTDTQYF.

The chain recombines TRBV5-1 with TRBJ1-1; 7 nucleotides align to TRBD1. Germline V gene lookup returns CDR1 SGHRS and CDR2 YFSETQ. After removal of 0 bases from V and 0 bases from J, the junction contained 2 bases not matched to a gene. This CDR3 contains 15 residues. The CDR3 DNA reads as TGCGCCAGCAGCTTGGGGACAGGTTTGAACACTGAAGCTTTCTTT. Translation: CASSLGTGLNTEAFF.

The chain is built from TRBV9 and TRBJ2-1; 12 bases align to TRBD2. The CDR3 sequence is 14 residues long. V dropped 0 bases and J dropped 9; count of bases not matched to a gene: 1. CDR1 and CDR2 (germline): SGDLS, YYNGEE. The CDR3 protein is CASSVATSGSEQFF. The CDR3, as DNA: TGTGCCAGCAGCGTAGCGACTAGCGGGAGTGAGCAGTTCTTC.

The chain carries TRBV3-1 (or the pseudogene TRBV3-2) and TRBJ2-3; 7 bases fit TRBD2. CDR1 and CDR2 from the germline V gene are LGHDT and YNNKEL (reference sequence). V shed 8 bases, J shed 4 bases, and the junction held 15 bases outside the gene matches. The CDR3 consists of 16 residues. CDR3 residues: CASANQGGSPADTQYF. CDR3 coding DNA: TGTGCCAGCGCTAACCAGGGCGGGAGTCCCGCAGATACGCAGTATTTT.

The rearrangement joins TRBV18 to TRBJ2-1, with 9 bases fitting TRBD2. V shed 6 bases and J 2 bases; nucleotides not matched to a gene: 14. The CDR3 has 18 residues. The V gene's germline CDR1 is KGHSH and CDR2 LQKENI. This chain's CDR3 is CASSPWVTGTSTYNEQFF. The CDR3 DNA reads as TGTGCCAGCTCCCCCTGGGTCACCGGGACTAGCACCTACAATGAGCAGTTCTTC.

V gene TRBV5-6 combines with J gene TRBJ1-2, with 7 bases that match TRBD1. CDR3 size: 15 residues. The V gene end was trimmed by 4 bases and the J gene end by 4 bases; junction bases not matched to a gene: 10. Germline lookup yields CDR1 SGHDT and CDR2 YYEEEE. The CDR3 nucleotides read TGTGCCAGCAGCCGACAGTACCGGGACAGCTATGGCTACACCTTC. Translating it yields CASSRQYRDSYGYTF.

The genes are TRBV24-1 and TRBJ2-7; 7 bases are shared with TRBD1. The V gene's germline CDR1 is KGHDR and CDR2 SFDVKD. V trimming: 4 bases; J trimming: 2 bases; junction bases outside the gene matches: 7. This CDR3 comprises 15 residues. CDR3 nucleotide sequence: TGTGCCACCAGTGACATTTCGCAGGGGGCCTACGAGCAGTACTTC. Encoded protein: CATSDISQGAYEQYF.

V is TRBV6-5 and J is TRBJ1-5, with 11 bases that match TRBD1. V shed 5 bases and J 7 bases; nucleotides not matched to a gene: 1. Germline V lookup: CDR1 MNHEY, CDR2 SVGAGI. The CDR3 loop spans 13 amino acids. The CDR3 bases are TGTGCCAGCAGTCGGACAGGGGGCCAGCCCCAGCATTTT. This encodes CASSRTGGQPQHF.

The V gene is TRBV24-1, the J gene TRBJ2-1; 8 bases are shared with TRBD2. CDR3 size: 14 residues. J gave up 8 bases and V 7 bases, and 9 bases lay outside the gene matches. Germline lookup yields CDR1 KGHDR and CDR2 SFDVKD. The CDR3 is CATRHSGSKDEQFF. The CDR3, as DNA: TGTGCCACCAGGCACAGCGGGAGTAAAGATGAGCAGTTCTTC.

The CDR3 bases are TGTGCCAGCAGTTACAGGACTAGCGGGAGTGCAGATACGCAGTATTTT. It translates to CASSYRTSGSADTQYF. V and J are TRBV6-5 and TRBJ2-3; 13 bases match TRBD2. The CDR3 length is 16 residues. Germline V gene lookup returns CDR1 MNHEY and CDR2 SVGAGI. With 2 bases clipped from V and 4 bases from J, the junction kept 3 bases outside the gene matches.

The J gene is TRBJ2-1, the V gene TRBV11-2, with TRBD2 matching over 13 bases. Losses at the gene ends were 6 bases for V and 7 bases for J; bases not matched to a gene: 6. Germline V gene lookup returns CDR1 SGHAT and CDR2 FQNNGV. This CDR3 comprises 15 residues. CDR3 bases: TGTGCCAGCAGGCTCCCGGGACTAGCGGGAAATGAGCAGTTCTTC. This encodes CASRLPGLAGNEQFF. Using reference TRBV11-2 and TRBJ2-1 for the parts outside the CDR3, the full variable domain is EAGVAQSPRYKIIEKRQSVAFWCNPISGHATLYWYQQILGQGPKLLIQFQNNGVVDDSQLPKDRFSAERLKGVDSTLKIQPAKLEDSAVYLCASRLPGLAGNEQFFGPGTRLTVL.

The rearrangement joins TRBV10-3 to TRBJ1-1, with D maybe TRBD1 (6 bases). This CDR3 comprises 15 residues. The germline CDR1 and CDR2 sequences are ENHRY and SYGVKD. V was shortened by 3 bases and J by 4 bases, with 15 bases between the two germline ends. CDR3 in amino acids: CAISDQGKAGTEAFF. DNA for the CDR3: TGTGCCATCAGTGACCAGGGGAAGGCGGGCACTGAAGCTTTCTTT.

Comment on this clone: A much larger clone is a single base away; this may be a read error. The chain combines TRBV7-9 with TRBJ1-1; D call uncertain. Per the germline V gene, CDR1 is SEHNR and CDR2 is FQNEAQ (reference sequence). This CDR3 spans 13 amino acids. V lost 3 bases, J lost 1 base, and 6 bases lay in between. The chain's CDR3 is CASSLAENTEAFF. CDR3 coding DNA: TGTGCCAGCAGCTTGGCGGAGAACACTGAAGCTTTCTTT.

The genes are TRBV6-5 and TRBJ1-1; weak D call: TRBD1 (6 bases). Trimming removed 6 bases from V and 4 bases from J, with 21 bases in between. The CDR3 extends over 16 amino acids. Germline V lookup: CDR1 MNHEY, CDR2 SVGAGI. The CDR3 nucleotides are TGTGCCAGCAGGTACGATCCGGGACACGGAGCCACTGAAGCTTTCTTT. It codes for CASRYDPGHGATEAFF.

The V and J genes are TRBV19 and TRBJ1-1; no clear D gene. The CDR3 consists of 16 residues. V lost 2 bases, J lost 0 bases, and 13 bases lay in between. The V gene's germline CDR1 is LNHDA and CDR2 SQIVND (reference sequence). CDR3 protein: CASSIYSGSLNTEAFF. The CDR3 nucleotides are TGTGCCAGTAGTATATATAGCGGGTCCTTGAACACTGAAGCTTTCTTT.

This CDR3 is CASSSLLEDSGQVRNEQFF. For the CDR3, the DNA is TGTGCCAGCAGTTCCCTGTTGGAGGATAGCGGGCAGGTGCGAAATGAGCAGTTCTTC. The chain employs TRBV28 and TRBJ2-1; TRBD2 agrees at 7 bases. Germline loops: CDR1 MDHEN, CDR2 SYDVKM. The CDR3 is 19 amino acids. V lost 4 bases and J lost 7; bases outside the gene matches: 22.